A selection of T cell receptor beta chains follows, all from one sample in a study of shared clonotypes between healthy human individuals. Assay: immunoSEQ multiplex PCR; the TCRdb copy retains only in-frame clones and omits some. The repertoire consists of hundreds of thousands of clones, with about two thirds occurring once and the leading ten covering 1.8%. Input material: memory CD4+ T cells sorted from blood. The receptor set was obtained from a woman under 40 in good health. Both conserved end residues are part of each CDR3. A D gene is named only where the DNA matches it firmly. Clone sizes are given selectively: once, few, many, or a class where the clone is expanded.

J gene: TRBJ1-5; V gene: TRBV6-1; clone size: NA; D gene: TRBD1; CDR3 protein: CASSEGDRGYFGQPQHF; CDR3 DNA: TGTGCCAGCAGTGAAGGGGACAGGGGGTACTTTGGTCAGCCCCAGCATTTT
J gene: TRBJ2-1; V gene: TRBV15; clone size: NA; D gene: NA; CDR3 protein: CATSRDFSRQFF; CDR3 DNA: TGTGCCACCAGCAGAGACTTTTCTCGACAGTTCTTC
J gene: TRBJ2-3; V gene: TRBV5-4; clone size: NA; D gene: TRBD2; CDR3 protein: CASSQLAGKSDTQYF; CDR3 DNA: TGTGCCAGCAGCCAGCTAGCGGGAAAGTCAGATACGCAGTATTTT
J gene: TRBJ1-3; V gene: TRBV30; clone size: NA; D gene: NA; CDR3 protein: CAWSAGTIGNTIYF; CDR3 DNA: TGTGCCTGGAGTGCCGGGACAATTGGAAACACCATATATTTT
J gene: TRBJ2-7; V gene: TRBV19; clone size: once; D gene: TRBD2; CDR3 protein: CASSRKTTSGTYEQYF; CDR3 DNA: TGTGCCAGTAGTCGGAAGACGACTAGCGGAACCTACGAGCAGTACTTC
J gene: TRBJ2-2; V gene: TRBV28; clone size: many; D gene: TRBD1; CDR3 protein: CASRIPTGADGELFF; CDR3 DNA: TGTGCCAGCAGAATACCGACAGGGGCGGACGGGGAGCTGTTTTTT
J gene: TRBJ2-6; V gene: TRBV7-2; clone size: many; D gene: NA; CDR3 protein: CASSLGGFSGANVLTF; CDR3 DNA: TGTGCCAGCAGCTTAGGGGGATTCTCTGGGGCCAACGTCCTGACTTTC
J gene: TRBJ2-7; V gene: TRBV9; clone size: NA; D gene: NA; CDR3 protein: CASSVDYSSYEQYF; CDR3 DNA: TGTGCCAGCAGCGTAGACTATAGCAGCTACGAGCAGTACTTC
J gene: TRBJ2-4; V gene: TRBV6-6; clone size: NA; D gene: TRBD1; CDR3 protein: CASSSTGGTKNIQYF; CDR3 DNA: TGTGCCAGCAGTTCGACAGGGGGGACCAAAAACATTCAGTACTTC
J gene: TRBJ1-1; V gene: TRBV28; clone size: few; D gene: NA; CDR3 protein: CASSPVLNTEAFF; CDR3 DNA: TGTGCCAGCAGCCCCGTCTTGAACACTGAAGCTTTCTTT
J gene: TRBJ2-7; V gene: TRBV19; clone size: NA; D gene: NA; CDR3 protein: CASSIGTHYEQYF; CDR3 DNA: TGTGCCAGTAGTATAGGAACTCATTACGAGCAGTACTTC
J gene: TRBJ2-1; V gene: TRBV7-2; clone size: NA; D gene: TRBD2; CDR3 protein: CANSLSGRYGEQFF; CDR3 DNA: TGTGCCAACAGCTTAAGCGGGAGATACGGTGAGCAGTTCTTC
J gene: TRBJ1-3; V gene: TRBV28; clone size: NA; D gene: NA; CDR3 protein: CASSLWGNSGNTIYF; CDR3 DNA: TGTGCCAGCAGTTTGTGGGGGAACTCTGGAAACACCATATATTTT
J gene: TRBJ2-7; V gene: TRBV4-1; clone size: NA; D gene: TRBD2; CDR3 protein: CASSPYIAGSYEQYF; CDR3 DNA: TGCGCCAGCAGCCCATATATAGCGGGATCCTACGAGCAGTACTTC
J gene: TRBJ1-3; V gene: TRBV2; clone size: NA; D gene: NA; CDR3 protein: CASSPQGGGNTIYF; CDR3 DNA: TGTGCCAGCAGTCCCCAGGGTGGAGGAAACACCATATATTTT
J gene: TRBJ1-4; V gene: TRBV6-1; clone size: NA; D gene: NA; CDR3 protein: CASSVGPANEKLFF; CDR3 DNA: TGTGCCAGCAGTGTCGGACCCGCTAATGAAAAACTGTTTTTT
J gene: TRBJ2-7; V gene: TRBV28; clone size: NA; D gene: TRBD1; CDR3 protein: CASSSTGREQYF; CDR3 DNA: TGTGCCAGCAGTTCGACAGGGCGCGAGCAGTACTTC